Listed below are T cell receptor beta chains from one sample, sequenced in a study of post-analysis software for immune sequencing data. Each CDR3 protein gets one entry after TCRdb re-called the PCR reads with MiXCR. The sample shows about 430,000 distinct CDR3 sequences, less than 40% of them seen only once. The sequencing sample was made of blood. These receptor sequences come from a girl between 2 and 10 years old with multiple sclerosis. CDR3s include the opening cysteine and the closing phenylalanine or tryptophan. The D gene is left open where the match is weak. Not all rows give a size; the values are once, few, many and, for expanded clones, a class.

>-|TRBJ2-3|TRBV6-1|TRBD1
CASSGGQGTDTQYF
TGTGCCAGCAGTGGGGGACAGGGGACAGATACGCAGTATTTT
>few|TRBJ2-7|TRBV29-1|TRBD1
CSVMDRGQYEQYF
TGCAGCGTTATGGACAGGGGGCAGTACGAGCAGTACTTC
>many|TRBJ2-7|TRBV7-9|-
CASSSGAYEQYF
TGTGCCAGCAGTTCAGGGGCCTACGAGCAGTACTTC
>-|TRBJ1-1|TRBV29-1|TRBD1
CSVVWDRETEAFF
TGCAGCGTTGTGTGGGACAGGGAGACTGAAGCTTTCTTT
>-|TRBJ1-1|TRBV3-1|TRBD1
CASSQRDRDTEAFF
TGTGCCAGCAGCCAGAGGGACAGGGACACTGAAGCTTTCTTT
>-|TRBJ1-2|TRBV10-3|TRBD1
CAISESGGGVYGYTF
TGTGCCATCAGTGAGTCGGGAGGGGGCGTCTACGGCTACACCTTC
>few|TRBJ2-5|TRBV7-9|TRBD2
CASRPTSGPQETQYF
TGTGCCAGCCGTCCGACTAGCGGGCCTCAAGAGACCCAGTACTTC
>once|TRBJ2-2|TRBV20-1|-
CSAGDTTPGELFF
TGCAGTGCTGGGGACACGACCCCCGGGGAGCTGTTTTTT
>few|TRBJ2-1|TRBV9|-
CASSASGTSRDEQFF
TGTGCCAGCAGCGCTTCCGGGACTTCACGGGATGAGCAGTTCTTC
>few|TRBJ2-5|TRBV20-1|-
CSAREVGVGKETQYF
TGCAGTGCTAGAGAGGTGGGGGTGGGTAAAGAGACCCAGTACTTC
>-|TRBJ1-2|TRBV9|TRBD1
CASSNYGTANYGYTF
TGTGCCAGCAGCAACTACGGGACAGCTAACTATGGCTACACCTTC
>-|TRBJ2-3|TRBV20-1|-
CSVPTSYGLMTDTQYF
TGCAGTGTTCCGACTAGTTATGGATTAATGACAGATACGCAGTATTTT
>few|TRBJ2-6|TRBV6-6|-
CASSFHGGRANVLTF
TGTGCCAGCAGTTTCCACGGGGGAAGGGCCAACGTCCTGACTTTC
>-|TRBJ1-2|TRBV20-1|-
CSARDGPVNYGYTF
TGCAGTGCTAGAGATGGACCGGTAAACTATGGCTACACCTTC
>-|TRBJ2-7|TRBV15|-
CATSRQPRVQYF
TGTGCCACCAGCAGACAACCGAGAGTGCAGTACTTC
>-|TRBJ2-7|TRBV4-1|-
CASSQGRIAGEQYF
TGCGCCAGCAGCCAAGGCCGAATAGCTGGCGAGCAGTACTTC
>-|TRBJ2-3|TRBV7-3|-
CASSQYTRGFDTQYF
TGTGCCAGCAGCCAATACACCAGGGGTTTTGATACGCAGTATTTT
>-|TRBJ2-3|TRBV7-9|-
CASSLDFAPDTQYF
TGTGCCAGCAGCTTAGATTTCGCCCCAGATACGCAGTATTTT
>few|TRBJ2-4|TRBV7-3|TRBD2
CASSPGLAGGQNIQYF
TGTGCCAGCAGCCCGGGACTAGCGGGAGGGCAAAACATTCAGTACTTC
>-|TRBJ2-5|TRBV7-9|TRBD2
CASRSTSGSLHEQYF
TGTGCCAGCAGGTCGACTAGCGGGAGTCTCCATGAGCAGTACTTC
>few|TRBJ2-5|TRBV2|-
CASRKEIQETQYF
TGTGCCAGCAGGAAGGAGATCCAAGAGACCCAGTACTTC
>-|TRBJ2-1|TRBV20-1|-
CSAIRTWNNEQFF
TGCAGTGCTATCAGGACTTGGAACAATGAGCAGTTCTTC
>-|TRBJ2-7|TRBV20-1|-
CSARAGVPYEQYF
TGCAGTGCTAGAGCAGGGGTCCCCTACGAGCAGTACTTC
>-|TRBJ2-1|TRBV3-1|TRBD2
CASSQDLGGDEQFF
TGTGCCAGCAGCCAAGATCTGGGGGGGGATGAGCAGTTCTTC
>few|TRBJ2-7|TRBV7-2|-
CASSPQQVTYEQYF
TGTGCCAGCAGCCCTCAACAGGTTACCTACGAGCAGTACTTC